This T cell receptor (beta chain) was recorded in a study of blood T cell repertoires in COVID-19. Study-level background: Material from acute and convalescent COVID-19 was sourced from the United States, Italy and Spain. T cells, B-cell-depleted T cells, or PBMCs provided the cDNA or gDNA that served as material.

Profiling relied on immunoSEQ multiplex PCR, and the TCRdb table lists in-frame clones only, not all of them. This table holds under 130,000 clones, about 88% found once. The V end was cut by 0 bases, the J end by 3 bases, with 14 bases between. CDR3 length: 16 amino acids. CDR1 and CDR2 (germline): ENHRY, SYGVKD. Sequencing input: peripheral blood. V is TRBV10-3 and J is TRBJ1-2; D not certain. The TCR originated in a human donor in a cohort sampled during active COVID-19. The CDR3 sequence is CAISESGPGVYYGYTF. The CDR3 nucleotides read TGTGCCATCAGTGAGTCTGGGCCCGGTGTTTACTATGGCTACACCTTC.